The T cell receptor (beta chain) under discussion was sequenced for a study of T cell changes during pregnancy in multiple sclerosis. This clone has a single count. The CDR3 sequence is 14 residues long. The germline gives CDR1 SNHLY, CDR2 FYNNEI. Trimming removed 8 bases from V and 5 bases from J; junction bases left unmatched: 6. Only in-frame clones appear in the TCRdb table, and some are missing; sequencing was by immunoSEQ multiplex PCR. Here the sample spans 40,000 or so clones, roughly 91% being singletons. The source of this sequence is a female donor with multiple sclerosis, enrolled in a pregnancy study. The sequenced sample was CD8+ T cells from peripheral blood mononuclear cells, obtained in the second trimester of pregnancy. This chain joins TRBV2 and TRBJ2-1, with 10 bases fitting TRBD2. The CDR3 DNA follows: TGTGCCAGCCACTGGACTAGCGGCCACAATGAGCAGTTCTTC. It is translated as CASHWTSGHNEQFF.